A selection of T cell receptor beta chains follows, all from one sample in a study of T cells after yellow fever vaccination. TCRdb passed the 5' RACE reads through MiXCR, listing each CDR3 protein once. The sample holds about 220,000 distinct CDR3 sequences, 6.7% seen once. The sample in question was CD4+ T cells sorted from PBMCs, obtained on the day of the yellow fever booster vaccination. The receptors were sampled from a man aged 25-40 years who received the YFV17D yellow fever vaccine. CDR3s include the opening cysteine and the closing phenylalanine or tryptophan. D genes are given only for firm matches.

d_gene: NA
j_gene: TRBJ2-2
v_gene: TRBV5-6
CDR3aa: CASSLGTATGELFF

d_gene: TRBD1
j_gene: TRBJ2-7
v_gene: TRBV7-9
CDR3aa: CASSPGQFYEQYF

d_gene: NA
j_gene: TRBJ2-5
v_gene: TRBV10-1
CDR3aa: CASSELGGQGKETQYF

d_gene: NA
j_gene: TRBJ2-1
v_gene: TRBV21-1
CDR3aa: CASRLAAYNEQFF

d_gene: NA
j_gene: TRBJ2-3
v_gene: TRBV3-1
CDR3aa: CASSQELGTTDTQYF

d_gene: TRBD1
j_gene: TRBJ1-2
v_gene: TRBV4-1
CDR3aa: CASSQALTGANYGYTF

d_gene: NA
j_gene: TRBJ2-2
v_gene: TRBV21-1
CDR3aa: CASSCPGLVRTNTGELFF

d_gene: TRBD1
j_gene: TRBJ2-1
v_gene: TRBV20-1
CDR3aa: CSASGQGKQFF

d_gene: TRBD2
j_gene: TRBJ2-7
v_gene: TRBV12-3/TRBV12-4
CDR3aa: CASRWTSGNYEQYF

d_gene: NA
j_gene: TRBJ2-6
v_gene: TRBV18
CDR3aa: CASSPSGAFSGANVLTF

d_gene: NA
j_gene: TRBJ2-6
v_gene: TRBV19
CDR3aa: CASSRDLSGANVLTF

d_gene: TRBD2
j_gene: TRBJ2-3
v_gene: TRBV7-9
CDR3aa: CASSLAGSGGPDTQYF

d_gene: NA
j_gene: TRBJ2-5
v_gene: TRBV3-1
CDR3aa: CASSQDKAAIQETQYF

d_gene: TRBD2
j_gene: TRBJ2-1
v_gene: TRBV20-1
CDR3aa: CSARDRLAGGLGEQFF

d_gene: NA
j_gene: TRBJ2-5
v_gene: TRBV5-1
CDR3aa: CASSLDVPQGRIETQYF

d_gene: NA
j_gene: TRBJ1-4
v_gene: TRBV30
CDR3aa: CAWSVPQGGWHEKLFF

d_gene: TRBD2
j_gene: TRBJ2-7
v_gene: TRBV10-3
CDR3aa: CAISGSSGYEQYF

d_gene: NA
j_gene: TRBJ2-5
v_gene: TRBV7-9
CDR3aa: CASSPFQVGALETQYF

d_gene: NA
j_gene: TRBJ1-4
v_gene: TRBV5-1
CDR3aa: CASSLESRREKLFF

d_gene: NA
j_gene: TRBJ1-2
v_gene: TRBV20-1
CDR3aa: CSARDPSSRDYGYTF

d_gene: TRBD1
j_gene: TRBJ2-7
v_gene: TRBV20-1
CDR3aa: CSAPRTGRYEQYF

d_gene: NA
j_gene: TRBJ2-3
v_gene: TRBV20-1
CDR3aa: CSAGGLSTDTQYF

d_gene: NA
j_gene: TRBJ2-3
v_gene: TRBV29-1
CDR3aa: CSVGWSLGDTQYF

d_gene: TRBD1
j_gene: TRBJ2-1
v_gene: TRBV5-1
CDR3aa: CASSSLGWTGGNEQFF

d_gene: NA
j_gene: TRBJ2-5
v_gene: TRBV27
CDR3aa: CASMAKAHQYF

d_gene: TRBD2
j_gene: TRBJ2-4
v_gene: TRBV24-1
CDR3aa: CATIYLLSNRRETYVQPKNIQYF

d_gene: NA
j_gene: TRBJ1-4
v_gene: TRBV20-1
CDR3aa: CSAREQNEKLFF

d_gene: NA
j_gene: TRBJ2-7
v_gene: TRBV3-1
CDR3aa: CASSAQRGDYEQYF

d_gene: NA
j_gene: TRBJ1-1
v_gene: TRBV11-2
CDR3aa: CASSLVGGRGAEAFF

d_gene: TRBD2
j_gene: TRBJ2-3
v_gene: TRBV29-1
CDR3aa: CSGGSGRAFTRGADTQYF

d_gene: NA
j_gene: TRBJ2-2
v_gene: TRBV11-2
CDR3aa: CASSLGRQANTGELFF

d_gene: TRBD1
j_gene: TRBJ2-1
v_gene: TRBV9
CDR3aa: CASSVEGQGANEQFF

d_gene: TRBD2
j_gene: TRBJ2-5
v_gene: TRBV3-1
CDR3aa: CASSLLRTSAQETQYF

d_gene: TRBD1
j_gene: TRBJ1-2
v_gene: TRBV5-1
CDR3aa: CASSRGTGGWYGYTF

d_gene: TRBD2
j_gene: TRBJ2-2
v_gene: TRBV5-6
CDR3aa: CASSLDLAGEVGELFF

d_gene: NA
j_gene: TRBJ2-7
v_gene: TRBV5-1
CDR3aa: CASSSHSAYEQYF

d_gene: NA
j_gene: TRBJ2-1
v_gene: TRBV20-1
CDR3aa: CSASLDNEQFF

d_gene: TRBD1
j_gene: TRBJ2-7
v_gene: TRBV7-2
CDR3aa: CASSSDRGPLYEQYF

d_gene: TRBD2
j_gene: TRBJ2-7
v_gene: TRBV6-1
CDR3aa: CASRGTSTREQYF

d_gene: NA
j_gene: TRBJ2-2
v_gene: TRBV12-3/TRBV12-4
CDR3aa: CASRSGQQLNTGELFF

d_gene: TRBD1
j_gene: TRBJ1-4
v_gene: TRBV7-6
CDR3aa: CASSLGPGGEKLFF

d_gene: NA
j_gene: TRBJ2-7
v_gene: TRBV3-1
CDR3aa: CASSPPRGEQYF

d_gene: TRBD1
j_gene: TRBJ1-6
v_gene: TRBV10-3
CDR3aa: CATARDRGHNSPLHF

d_gene: NA
j_gene: TRBJ2-1
v_gene: TRBV7-9
CDR3aa: CASSLAAGRNEQFF

d_gene: NA
j_gene: TRBJ1-2
v_gene: TRBV7-2
CDR3aa: CASMGRNVRNYGYTF

d_gene: TRBD2
j_gene: TRBJ2-1
v_gene: TRBV2
CDR3aa: CACCPRTSGNSSYNEQFF

d_gene: TRBD2
j_gene: TRBJ2-7
v_gene: TRBV7-2
CDR3aa: CASSFSGTDVGEQYF

d_gene: NA
j_gene: TRBJ2-5
v_gene: TRBV5-6
CDR3aa: CASSWSVETQYF

d_gene: NA
j_gene: TRBJ1-5
v_gene: TRBV5-1
CDR3aa: CASSLEGRNQPQHF

d_gene: TRBD1
j_gene: TRBJ1-2
v_gene: TRBV28
CDR3aa: CASTPPGQSPGYTF